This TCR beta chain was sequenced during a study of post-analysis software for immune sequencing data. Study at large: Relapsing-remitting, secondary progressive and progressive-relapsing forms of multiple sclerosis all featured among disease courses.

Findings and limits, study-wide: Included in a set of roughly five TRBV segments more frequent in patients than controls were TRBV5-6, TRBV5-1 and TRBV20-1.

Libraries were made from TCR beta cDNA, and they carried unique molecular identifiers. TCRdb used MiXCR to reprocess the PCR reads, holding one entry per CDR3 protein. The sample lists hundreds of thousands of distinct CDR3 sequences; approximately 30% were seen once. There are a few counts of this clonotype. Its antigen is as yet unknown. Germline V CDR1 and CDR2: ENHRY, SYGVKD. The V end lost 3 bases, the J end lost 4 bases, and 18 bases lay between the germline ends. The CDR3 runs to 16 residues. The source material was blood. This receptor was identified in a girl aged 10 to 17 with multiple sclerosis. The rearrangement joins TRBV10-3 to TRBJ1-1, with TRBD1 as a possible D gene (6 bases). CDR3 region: CAISDTPGAGGTEAFF. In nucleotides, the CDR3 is TGTGCCATCAGTGACACCCCAGGGGCGGGGGGCACTGAAGCTTTCTTT.